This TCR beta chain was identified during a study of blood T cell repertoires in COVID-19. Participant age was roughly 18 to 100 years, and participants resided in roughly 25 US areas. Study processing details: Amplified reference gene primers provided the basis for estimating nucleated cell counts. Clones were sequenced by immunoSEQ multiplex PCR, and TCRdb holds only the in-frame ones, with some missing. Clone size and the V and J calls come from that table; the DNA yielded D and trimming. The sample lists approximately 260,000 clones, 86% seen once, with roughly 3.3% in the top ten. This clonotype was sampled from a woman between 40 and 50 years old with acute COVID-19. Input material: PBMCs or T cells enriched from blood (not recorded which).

The CDR3, as DNA: TGTGCCAGCAGTTCCACAGGGGAACGAAATCAGCCCCAGCATTTT. Protein product: CASSSTGERNQPQHF. The chain recombines TRBV27 with TRBJ1-5, with 7 bases aligning to TRBD1. Germline-derived CDR1 and CDR2 are MNHEY and SMNVEV (reference sequence). The CDR3 has 15 residues. J gave up 4 bases and V 4 bases, and 7 bases lay outside the gene matches.